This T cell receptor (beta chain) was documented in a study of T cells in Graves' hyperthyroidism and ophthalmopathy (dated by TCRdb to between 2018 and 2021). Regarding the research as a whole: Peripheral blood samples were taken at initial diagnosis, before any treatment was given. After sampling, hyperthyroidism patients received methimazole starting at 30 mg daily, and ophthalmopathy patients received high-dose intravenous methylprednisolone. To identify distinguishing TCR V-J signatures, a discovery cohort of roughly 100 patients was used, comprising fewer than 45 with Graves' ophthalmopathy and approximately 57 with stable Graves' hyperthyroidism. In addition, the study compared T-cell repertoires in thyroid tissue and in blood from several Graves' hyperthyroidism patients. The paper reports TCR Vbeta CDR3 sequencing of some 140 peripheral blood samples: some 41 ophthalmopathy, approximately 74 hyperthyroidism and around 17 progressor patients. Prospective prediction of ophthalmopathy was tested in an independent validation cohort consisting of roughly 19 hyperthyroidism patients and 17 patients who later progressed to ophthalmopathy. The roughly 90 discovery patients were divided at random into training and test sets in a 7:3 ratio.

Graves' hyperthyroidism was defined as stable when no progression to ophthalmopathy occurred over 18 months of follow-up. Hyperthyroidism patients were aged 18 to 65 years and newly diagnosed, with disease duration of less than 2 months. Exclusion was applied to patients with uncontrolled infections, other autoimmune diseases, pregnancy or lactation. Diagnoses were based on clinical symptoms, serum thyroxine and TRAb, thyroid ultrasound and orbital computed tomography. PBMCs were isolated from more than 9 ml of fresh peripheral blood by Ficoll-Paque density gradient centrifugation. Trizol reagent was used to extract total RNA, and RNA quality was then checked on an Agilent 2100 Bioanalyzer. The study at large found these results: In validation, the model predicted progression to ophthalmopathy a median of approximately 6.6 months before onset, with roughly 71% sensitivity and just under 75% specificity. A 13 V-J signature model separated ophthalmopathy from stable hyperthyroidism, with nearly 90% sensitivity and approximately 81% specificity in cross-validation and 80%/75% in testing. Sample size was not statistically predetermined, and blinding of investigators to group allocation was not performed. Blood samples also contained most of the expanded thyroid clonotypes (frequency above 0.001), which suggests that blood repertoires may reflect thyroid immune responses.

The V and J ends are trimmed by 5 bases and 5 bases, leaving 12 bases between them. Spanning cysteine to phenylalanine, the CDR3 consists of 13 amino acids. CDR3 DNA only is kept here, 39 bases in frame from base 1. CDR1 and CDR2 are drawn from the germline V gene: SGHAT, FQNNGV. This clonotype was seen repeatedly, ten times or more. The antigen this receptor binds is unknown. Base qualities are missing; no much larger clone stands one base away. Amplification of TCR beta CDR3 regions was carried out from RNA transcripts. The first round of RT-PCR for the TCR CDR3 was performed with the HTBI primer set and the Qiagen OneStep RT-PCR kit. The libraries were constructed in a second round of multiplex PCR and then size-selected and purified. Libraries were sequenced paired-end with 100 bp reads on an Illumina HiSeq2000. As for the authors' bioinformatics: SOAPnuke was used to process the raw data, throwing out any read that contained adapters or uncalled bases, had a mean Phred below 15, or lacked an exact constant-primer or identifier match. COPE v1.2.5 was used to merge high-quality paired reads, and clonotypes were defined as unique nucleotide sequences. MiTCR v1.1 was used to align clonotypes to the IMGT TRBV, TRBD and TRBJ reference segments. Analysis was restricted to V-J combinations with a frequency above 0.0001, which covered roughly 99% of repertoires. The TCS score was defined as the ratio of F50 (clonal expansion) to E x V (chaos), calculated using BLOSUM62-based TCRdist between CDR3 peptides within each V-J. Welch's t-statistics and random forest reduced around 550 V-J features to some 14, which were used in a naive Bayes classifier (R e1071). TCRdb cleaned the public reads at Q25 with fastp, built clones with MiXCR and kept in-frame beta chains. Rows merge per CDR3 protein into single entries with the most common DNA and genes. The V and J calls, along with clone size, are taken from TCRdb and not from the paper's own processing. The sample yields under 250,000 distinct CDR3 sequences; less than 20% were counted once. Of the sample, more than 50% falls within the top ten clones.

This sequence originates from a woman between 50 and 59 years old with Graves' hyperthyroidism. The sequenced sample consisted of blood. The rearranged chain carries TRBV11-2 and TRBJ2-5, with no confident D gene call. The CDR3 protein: CASSPGPAETQYF. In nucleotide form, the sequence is TGTGCCAGCAGCCCCGGTCCAGCGGAGACCCAGTACTTC.